A selection of T cell receptor beta chains follows, all from one sample in a study of technical replicates of blood from several donors. Sequenced by immunoSEQ multiplex PCR; TCRdb stores in-frame clones only, minus some. Altogether 68,000 or so clones are present, less than 98% being singletons, with the ten largest covering more than 0.25%. The sample comprised T cells isolated from PBMCs. The receptors here all came from a human donor in good health. Both conserved end residues are part of each CDR3. D genes are given only for firm matches. Expanded clones get a size class; other rows say once, few or many, or leave the size out.

D,V,J,size,CDR3,DNA
-,TRBV5-6,TRBJ2-7,-,CASSLRDINEQYF,TGTGCCAGCAGCTTGAGGGACATTAACGAGCAGTACTTC
TRBD2,TRBV9,TRBJ2-1,-,CASSTPGGLAGENEQFF,TGTGCCAGCAGCACCCCAGGGGGACTAGCGGGAGAGAATGAGCAGTTCTTC
TRBD2,TRBV5-1,TRBJ2-4,-,CASSVGLAGAKNIQYF,TGCGCCAGCAGCGTGGGACTAGCGGGAGCCAAAAACATTCAGTACTTC
TRBD2,TRBV4-2,TRBJ2-2,-,CASSQGTSPTGELFF,TGTGCCAGCAGCCAGGGGACTAGCCCTACCGGGGAGCTGTTTTTT
-,TRBV6-1,TRBJ2-5,-,CASSPLAKTQYF,TGTGCCAGCAGTCCACTCGCCAAGACCCAGTACTTC
TRBD1,TRBV27,TRBJ2-5,once,CASSSGQGRYQETQYF,TGTGCCAGCAGTTCCGGACAGGGAAGATACCAAGAGACCCAGTACTTC
-,TRBV6-5,TRBJ1-1,-,CASSLNNADTEAFF,TGTGCCAGCAGTTTGAACAATGCGGACACTGAAGCTTTCTTT
TRBD2,TRBV29-1,TRBJ2-1,-,CSVGLAGPYNEQFF,TGCAGCGTAGGACTAGCGGGACCCTACAATGAGCAGTTCTTC
TRBD2,TRBV28,TRBJ2-1,-,CASSLWRTSGSYNEQFF,TGTGCCAGCAGTTTATGGAGGACTAGCGGGAGTTACAATGAGCAGTTCTTC
TRBD1,TRBV11-3,TRBJ2-5,-,CASREDRGLPYF,TGTGCCAGCAGGGAGGACAGGGGGCTTCCCTACTTC
-,TRBV7-9,TRBJ2-3,once,CASSKGGSDTQYF,TGTGCCAGCAGCAAAGGGGGATCAGATACGCAGTATTTT
-,TRBV5-6,TRBJ2-7,once,CASSLSRVFYEQYF,TGTGCCAGCAGCTTGAGCAGGGTTTTTTACGAGCAGTACTTC
-,TRBV4-1,TRBJ2-1,-,CASSHRTGVEQFF,TGCGCCAGCAGCCATAGGACGGGAGTTGAGCAGTTCTTC
TRBD1,TRBV28,TRBJ2-7,-,CASSSPPTGSISYEQYF,TGTGCCAGCAGTTCACCGCCGACAGGGTCCATCTCCTACGAGCAGTACTTC
TRBD1,TRBV6-1,TRBJ1-5,-,CASSEIDRGNQPQHF,TGTGCCAGCAGTGAAATCGACAGGGGAAATCAGCCCCAGCATTTT
TRBD1,TRBV5-1,TRBJ1-1,-,CASTSGQGDTEAFF,TGCGCCAGCACCTCCGGACAGGGGGACACTGAAGCTTTCTTT
TRBD1,TRBV27,TRBJ1-1,-,CASSLLGQVNTEAFF,TGTGCCAGCAGTTTATTAGGACAGGTTAACACTGAAGCTTTCTTT
TRBD2,TRBV10-1,TRBJ2-3,-,CASSHTSGSTDTQYF,TGCGCCAGCAGTCATACTAGCGGTAGCACAGATACGCAGTATTTT
-,TRBV7-7,TRBJ2-2,-,CASSLGLQIHTGELFF,TGTGCCAGCAGCTTAGGTCTACAGATTCACACCGGGGAGCTGTTTTTT